A single sample is the source of the 7 T cell receptor beta chains below, sequenced in a study of identical twins (dated by TCRdb to the mid-2010s). The library was generated by 5' RACE. The sequencer was an Illumina HiSeq 2000. TCRdb itself trimmed the public reads at Q25 with fastp, ran MiXCR and retained productive beta chains. Rows matching on CDR3 protein sequence are summarized as one entry with the most common DNA and genes. This sample lists about 500,000 distinct CDR3 sequences; around 15% were detected once. The top ten clonotypes cover approximately 0.9% of the sample. This same sample was also taken into another study, of yellow fever vaccine responses in identical twins.

The sequencing sample was made of CD4+ T cells sorted from blood. These TCRs come from a young woman in good health.

To note about this clonotype: A much larger clone differs by one base, so this may be a read error. The CDR3 here is CASSYSPSTDTQYF. For the CDR3, the DNA is TGTGCCAGCAGTTACTCGCCCAGCACAGATACGCAGTATTTT. The V call is TRBV6-5, the J call TRBJ2-3; D remains unclear. CDR3 length equals 14 residues. CDR1 is MNHEY and CDR2 is SVGAGI in the germline V gene. Trimming took off 0 bases at V and 0 bases at J, with 4 bases between the two ends.

The gene calls are TRBV7-8 and TRBJ2-7, with TRBD2 matching 7 bases. Per the germline V gene, CDR1 is SGHVS and CDR2 is FQNEAQ. Trimming took 1 base from V and 3 from J; bases not matched to a gene: 9. The CDR3 is made up of 16 amino acids. This CDR3 is CASSLGGRARVYEQYF. The CDR3 DNA reads TGTGCCAGCAGCTTAGGAGGGAGGGCCAGAGTCTACGAGCAGTACTTC.

The rearrangement links TRBV9 to TRBJ2-1; a possible D gene is TRBD2 (5 bases). Trimming took 3 bases from V and 4 from J, leaving 14 bases between them. This CDR3 spans 15 amino acids. In germline, CDR1 is SGDLS, CDR2 YYNGEE. CDR3 bases: TGTGCCAGCAGCGGAGACCCCCCGGGATACAATGAGCAGTTCTTC. This sequence encodes CASSGDPPGYNEQFF.

The gene calls are TRBV29-1 and TRBJ2-3; TRBD1 is a possible D gene (6 bases). In germline, CDR1 is SQVTM, CDR2 ANQGSEA. This CDR3 is built from 15 residues. Deletions cut 4 bases from V and 2 bases from J, with 16 bases between. CDR3 sequence (DNA): TGCAGCGTTGGACCGACAGGACAGATCACAGATACGCAGTATTTT. It encodes CSVGPTGQITDTQYF.

The chain couples TRBV5-6 to TRBJ1-5, with TRBD1 identical over 9 bases. Trimming at V came to 0 bases and at J to 11 bases, leaving 12 bases not matched to a gene. The CDR3 runs to 16 residues. Germline CDR1 is SGHDT and CDR2 is YYEEEE. The DNA for the CDR3 is TGTGCCAGCAGCTTGGCGGGACAGGGCAAAAATCTAGCCCAGCATTTT. Translation gives CASSLAGQGKNLAQHF.

This clonotype was picked up one time. The junction does not match germline at one end; this may be a read error. The J gene is TRBJ2-1, the V gene TRBV20-1; 11 nucleotides match TRBD2. The CDR3 spans 15 residues. Germline V gene data show CDR1 as DFQATT and CDR2 as SNEGSKA (reference sequence). In DNA, the CDR3 is TGCAGTGCTAGTAATCTAGCGGGAGGCTACAAAGAGCAGTTCTTC. Residues: CSASNLAGGYKEQFF.

The chain recombines TRBV10-3 with TRBJ1-1, with 9 bases that match TRBD1. This CDR3 is 18 amino acids long. The ends lost 5 bases at V and 0 bases at J; junction bases unmatched: 13. Germline loops: CDR1 ENHRY, CDR2 SYGVKD. The DNA for the CDR3 is TGTGCCATCAGTTCCAATCCGGGACAGGGCCTCATGAACACTGAAGCTTTCTTT. Amino acid sequence: CAISSNPGQGLMNTEAFF.